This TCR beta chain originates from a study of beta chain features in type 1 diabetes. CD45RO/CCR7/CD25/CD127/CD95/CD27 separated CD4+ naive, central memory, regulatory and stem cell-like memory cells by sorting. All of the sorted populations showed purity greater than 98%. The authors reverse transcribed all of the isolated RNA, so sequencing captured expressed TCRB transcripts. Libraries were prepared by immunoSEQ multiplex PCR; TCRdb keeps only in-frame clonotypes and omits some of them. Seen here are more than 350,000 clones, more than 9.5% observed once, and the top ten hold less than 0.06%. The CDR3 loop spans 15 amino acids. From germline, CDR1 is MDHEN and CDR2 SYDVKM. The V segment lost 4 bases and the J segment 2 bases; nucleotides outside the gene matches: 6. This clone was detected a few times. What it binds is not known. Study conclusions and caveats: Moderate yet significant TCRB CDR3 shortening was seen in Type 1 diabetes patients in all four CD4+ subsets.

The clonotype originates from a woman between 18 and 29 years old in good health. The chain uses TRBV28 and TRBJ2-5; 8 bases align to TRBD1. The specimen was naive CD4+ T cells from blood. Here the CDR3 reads CASSSAGQGQETQYF. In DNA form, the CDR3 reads TGTGCCAGCAGTTCGGCAGGACAGGGTCAAGAGACCCAGTACTTC.